The 2 T cell receptor beta chains given below trace back to one sample, sequenced in a study of T cell clones after liver transplantation. Profiling relied on immunoSEQ multiplex PCR, and the TCRdb table lists in-frame clones only, not all of them. This sample carries around 20,000 clones, around 90% of them seen once, and the ten largest clones take roughly 13%. Sequencing used CD8+ T cells from blood, obtained before liver transplant. The receptors stem from a human donor who received a liver transplant.

The rearrangement links TRBV27 to TRBJ1-1, with no clear D. Germline CDR1 and CDR2: MNHEY and SMNVEV (reference sequence). The CDR3 runs 12 residues. Trimming took off 5 bases at V and 8 bases at J, with 12 bases between the two ends. The CDR3 DNA reads as TGTGCCAGCAGTCCCGGGGAGGGAGAAGCTTTCTTT. Translating it yields CASSPGEGEAFF.

This clone was counted once. V usage is TRBV7-6 and J usage is TRBJ1-2, with a possible D match to TRBD1 (5 bases). The V gene lost 5 bases and the J gene lost 8 bases, with 18 bases spanning the gap. The CDR3 contains 14 residues. CDR1 and CDR2 (germline): SGHVS, FNYEAQ. CDR3 amino acids: CASSGGEWGFGYTF. In nucleotides, the CDR3 is TGTGCCAGCAGCGGAGGGGAGTGGGGGTTCGGCTACACCTTC.